The entry that follows covers one T cell receptor beta chain sequence. No antigen is known for it. Sorted regulatory T cells were CD4-positive, CD25-high and CD127-low or negative. This record belongs to a study of B cell selection in AIRE deficiency. This CDR3 comprises 13 residues. V was pared by 4 bases and J by 11 bases, with 10 bases of the junction left unmatched. Germline-derived CDR1 and CDR2 are SQVTM and ANQGSEA. Using immunoSEQ multiplex PCR, the repertoire was profiled, and TCRdb retains in-frame clones only, with some absent. The repertoire holds around 20,000 clones, roughly 91% seen once, with over 0.8% in the top ten. Overall study results and limits: With only TCRbeta sequenced, less than 45% of shared healthy Treg sequences overlapped Tconv. Around 33% of healthy-shared Treg sequences were found among patient Tconv cells. Shared Treg sequences were biased toward short CDR3s with few non-templated nucleotide insertions.

The specimen sequenced was CD4+CD25+ Tregs sorted from PBMCs. This clonotype originated in a human donor in good health. The V call is TRBV29-1, the J call TRBJ1-1; 10 positions agree with TRBD1. CDR3: CSVGRDRGSGAFF. The CDR3 region has the DNA TGCAGCGTTGGCAGGGACAGGGGATCGGGCGCTTTCTTT.